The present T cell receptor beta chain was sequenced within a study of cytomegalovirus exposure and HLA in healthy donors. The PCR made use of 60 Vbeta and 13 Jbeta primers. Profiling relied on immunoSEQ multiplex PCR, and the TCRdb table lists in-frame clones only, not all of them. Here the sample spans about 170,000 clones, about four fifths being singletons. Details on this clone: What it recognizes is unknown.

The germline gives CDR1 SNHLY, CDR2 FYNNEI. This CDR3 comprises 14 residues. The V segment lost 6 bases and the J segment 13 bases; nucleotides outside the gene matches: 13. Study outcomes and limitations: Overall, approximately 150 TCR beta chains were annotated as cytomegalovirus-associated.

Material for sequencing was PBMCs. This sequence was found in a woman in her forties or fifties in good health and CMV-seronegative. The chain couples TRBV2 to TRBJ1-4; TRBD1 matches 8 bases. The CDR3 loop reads CASSEKDRVNILFF. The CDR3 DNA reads TGTGCCAGCAGCGAAAAGGACAGGGTGAATATACTGTTTTTT.